The clone carrying this T cell receptor (beta chain) was seen ten or more times. Its antigen is as yet unknown. The sample comes from a study of Graves' ophthalmopathy and Graves' hyperthyroidism. General observations from the study: Blood also harbored most expanded thyroid clonotypes above 0.001 frequency.

Stable hyperthyroidism referred to disease that showed no ophthalmopathy within 18 months of follow-up. Additional autoimmune diseases, uncontrolled infections, pregnancy or lactation disqualified patients. The diagnosis was founded upon clinical symptoms, serum thyroxine, TRAb, thyroid ultrasound and orbital computed tomography. The TCR beta CDR3 regions underwent amplification from RNA transcripts. RT-PCR with HTBI primers came first, then second-round multiplex PCR. One entry per CDR3 protein results from TCRdb running MiXCR on the multiplex PCR reads. Among about 620,000 distinct CDR3 sequences listed, 22% were seen once. The germline V gene encodes CDR1 SGHTA and CDR2 FQGTGA. This CDR3 has 14 amino acids. Trimming removed 5 bases at V and 2 bases at J, with 12 bases between.

The receptor was isolated from a young woman with stable Graves' hyperthyroidism. Some clones in this sample may be carry-over from other donors' samples. The sample consisted of peripheral blood. The V and J genes are TRBV7-3 and TRBJ2-5; D may correspond to TRBD1 or TRBD2 (6 bases each). CDR3 region: CASSVQGTQETQYF. In DNA form, the CDR3 reads TGTGCCAGCAGCGTCCAGGGGACTCAAGAGACCCAGTACTTC.